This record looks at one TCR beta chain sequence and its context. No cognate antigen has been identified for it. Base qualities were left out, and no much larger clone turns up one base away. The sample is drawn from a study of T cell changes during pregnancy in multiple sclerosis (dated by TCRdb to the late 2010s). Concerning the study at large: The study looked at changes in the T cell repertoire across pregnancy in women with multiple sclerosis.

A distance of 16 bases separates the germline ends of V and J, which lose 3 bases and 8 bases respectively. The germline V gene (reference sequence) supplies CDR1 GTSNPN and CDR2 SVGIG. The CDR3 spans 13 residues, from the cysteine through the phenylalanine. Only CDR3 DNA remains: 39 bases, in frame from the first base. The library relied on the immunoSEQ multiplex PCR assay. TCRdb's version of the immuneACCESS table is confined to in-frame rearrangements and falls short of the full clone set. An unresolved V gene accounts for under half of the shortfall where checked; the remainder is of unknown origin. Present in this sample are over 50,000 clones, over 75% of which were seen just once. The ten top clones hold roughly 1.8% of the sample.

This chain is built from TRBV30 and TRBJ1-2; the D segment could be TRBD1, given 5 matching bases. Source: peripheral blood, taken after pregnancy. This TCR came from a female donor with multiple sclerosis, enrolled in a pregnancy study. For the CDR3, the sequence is CAWSDQGLEGYTF. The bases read TGTGCCTGGAGCGATCAGGGTTTAGAGGGCTACACCTTC.